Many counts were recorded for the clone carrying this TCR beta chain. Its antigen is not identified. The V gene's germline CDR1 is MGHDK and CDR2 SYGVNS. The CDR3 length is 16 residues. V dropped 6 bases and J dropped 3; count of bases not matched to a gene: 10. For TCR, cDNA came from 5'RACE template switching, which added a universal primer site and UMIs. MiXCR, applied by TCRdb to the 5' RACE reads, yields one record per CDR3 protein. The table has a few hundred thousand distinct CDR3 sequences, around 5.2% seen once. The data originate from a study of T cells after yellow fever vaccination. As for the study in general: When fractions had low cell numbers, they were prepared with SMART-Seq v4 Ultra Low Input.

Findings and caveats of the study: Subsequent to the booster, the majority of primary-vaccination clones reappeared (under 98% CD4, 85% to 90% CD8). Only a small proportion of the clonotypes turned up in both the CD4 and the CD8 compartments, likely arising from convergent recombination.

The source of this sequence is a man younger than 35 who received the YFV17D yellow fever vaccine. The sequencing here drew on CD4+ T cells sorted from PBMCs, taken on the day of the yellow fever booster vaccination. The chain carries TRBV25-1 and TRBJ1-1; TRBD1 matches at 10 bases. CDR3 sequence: CASRLGQGKGYTEAFF. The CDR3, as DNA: TGTGCCAGCAGGCTGGGACAGGGGAAAGGGTACACTGAAGCTTTCTTT.